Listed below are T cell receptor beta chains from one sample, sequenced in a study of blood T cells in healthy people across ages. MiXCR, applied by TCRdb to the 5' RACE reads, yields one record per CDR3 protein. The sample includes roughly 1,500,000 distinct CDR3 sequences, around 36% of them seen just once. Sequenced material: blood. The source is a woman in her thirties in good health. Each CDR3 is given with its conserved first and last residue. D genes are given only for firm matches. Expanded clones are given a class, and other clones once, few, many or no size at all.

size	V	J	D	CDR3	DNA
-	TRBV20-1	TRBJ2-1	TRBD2	CSATWTSGSYNEQFF	TGCAGTGCTACATGGACTAGCGGCTCCTACAATGAGCAGTTCTTC
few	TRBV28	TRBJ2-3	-	CASSLFRISSTDTQYF	TGTGCCAGCAGTTTATTCCGGATCTCTAGCACAGATACGCAGTATTTT
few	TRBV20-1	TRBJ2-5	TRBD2	CSGKKLAVLGETQYF	TGCAGTGGCAAGAAACTAGCGGTGCTAGGGGAGACCCAGTACTTC
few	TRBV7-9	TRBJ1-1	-	CASTRAAFF	TGTGCCAGCACCCGAGCGGCTTTCTTT
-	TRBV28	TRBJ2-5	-	CASSLYRRPKETQYF	TGTGCCAGCAGTTTATACCGCAGGCCTAAAGAGACCCAGTACTTC
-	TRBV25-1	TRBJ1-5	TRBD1	CASAGQISNQPQHF	TGTGCCAGCGCGGGACAGATTAGCAATCAGCCCCAGCATTTT
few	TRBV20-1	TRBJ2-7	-	CSARSRYEQYF	TGCAGTGCTAGATCCCGATACGAGCAGTACTTC
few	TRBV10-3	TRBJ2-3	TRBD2	CAISALLSGGADTQYF	TGTGCCATCAGCGCCTTACTTTCGGGGGGGGCGGATACGCAGTATTTT
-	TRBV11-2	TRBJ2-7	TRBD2	CASSLIAGPYEQYF	TGTGCCAGCAGCCTTATAGCGGGCCCCTACGAGCAGTACTTC
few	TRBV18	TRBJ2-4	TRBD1	CASSTTPSGTGLFIQYF	TGTGCCAGCTCAACAACACCATCCGGGACAGGGCTGTTCATTCAGTACTTC
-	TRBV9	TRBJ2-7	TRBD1	CASSAGTGITYEQYF	TGTGCCAGCAGCGCCGGGACAGGGATTACCTACGAGCAGTACTTC
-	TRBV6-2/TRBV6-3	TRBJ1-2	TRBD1	CASSYFRTGSNGYTF	TGTGCCAGCAGTTACTTCCGGACAGGGTCTAATGGCTACACCTTC
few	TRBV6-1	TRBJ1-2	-	CASSEGTTPGYTF	TGTGCCAGCAGTGAGGGGACTACGCCTGGCTACACCTTC
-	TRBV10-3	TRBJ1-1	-	CAISEWGTEAFF	TGTGCCATCAGTGAGTGGGGGACTGAAGCTTTCTTT
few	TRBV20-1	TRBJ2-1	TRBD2	CSAPLAGGPYNEQFF	TGCAGTGCGCCATTAGCGGGGGGGCCCTACAATGAGCAGTTCTTC
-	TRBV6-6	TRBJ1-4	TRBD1	CASSSFIGQATNEKLFF	TGTGCCAGCAGCTCATTCATAGGACAGGCAACTAATGAAAAACTGTTTTTT
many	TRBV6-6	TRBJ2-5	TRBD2	CASSSRLAGVETQYF	TGTGCCAGCAGTTCCCGCCTAGCGGGAGTCGAGACCCAGTACTTC
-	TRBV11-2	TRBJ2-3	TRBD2	CASSDPGTKTDTQYF	TGTGCCAGCAGCGACCCGGGGACTAAGACAGATACGCAGTATTTT
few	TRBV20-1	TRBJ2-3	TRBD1	CSASPDRVVLGTDTQYF	TGCAGTGCATCACCCGACAGGGTAGTATTGGGCACAGATACGCAGTATTTT